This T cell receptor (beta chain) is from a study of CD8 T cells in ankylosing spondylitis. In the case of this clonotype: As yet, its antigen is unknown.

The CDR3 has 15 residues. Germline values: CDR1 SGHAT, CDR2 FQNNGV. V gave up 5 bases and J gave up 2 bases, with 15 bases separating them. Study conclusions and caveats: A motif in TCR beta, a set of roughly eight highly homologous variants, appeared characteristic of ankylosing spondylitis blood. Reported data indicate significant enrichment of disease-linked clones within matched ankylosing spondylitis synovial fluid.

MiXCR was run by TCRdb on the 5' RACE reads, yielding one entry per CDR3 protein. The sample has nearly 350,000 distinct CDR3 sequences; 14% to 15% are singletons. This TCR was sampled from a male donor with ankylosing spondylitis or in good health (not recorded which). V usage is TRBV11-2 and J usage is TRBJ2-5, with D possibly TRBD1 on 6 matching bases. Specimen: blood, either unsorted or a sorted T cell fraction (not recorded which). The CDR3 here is CASSPQTGQQETQYF. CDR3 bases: TGTGCCAGCAGCCCCCAGACAGGACAGCAAGAGACCCAGTACTTC.